This TCR beta chain was sequenced during a study of T cell repertoires in cytomegalovirus infection. The overall study: Used in the study were CMV epitopes, some recently identified and HLA-C-restricted, others well-studied and HLA-B-restricted. CMV infection together with matching HLA type was indicated by public TCR beta signatures.

CDR3 length equals 13 residues. The V and J ends lost 3 bases and 6 bases respectively, with 12 bases between them. This clonotype was recorded many times. Its antigen is currently unknown. Findings and caveats of the study: The study found HLA-C-restricted CMV-specific TCR beta clonotypes dominating the ex vivo response. Carriage of CMV together with the relevant HLA was identifiable through cumulative public TCR beta family frequency.

One entry per CDR3 protein, called by TCRdb with MiXCR from the reads. Among fewer than 850,000 distinct CDR3 sequences listed, around 29% were seen once. The source of this sequence is a human donor in good health (CMV status not recorded). Some clones in this sample may be carry-over from other donors' samples. The J gene is TRBJ2-7, the V gene TRBV12-3 or TRBV12-4; D remains ambiguous. The material sequenced was cultured CD8+ T cells from PBMCs, taken from culture after CMV antigen stimulation. CDR3 coding DNA: TGTGCCAGCAGTTTTAGCCCCGCGGCCGAGCAGTACGTC. Amino acid sequence: CASSFSPAAEQYV.